This TCR beta chain was recorded in a study of blood T cell repertoires in COVID-19. At the level of the study: The United States, Italy and Spain were the sources of the acute and convalescent COVID-19 samples. The cDNA or gDNA used as material had been derived from T cells, B-cell-depleted T cells, or PBMCs.

Per the original data handling: For nucleated cells, counts were estimated from reference gene primer amplification. Using immunoSEQ multiplex PCR, the repertoire was profiled, and TCRdb retains in-frame clones only, with some absent. The V and J calls and clone size come from that table; D and trimming were worked out from the DNA. The sample records 240,000 or so clones, approximately 90% being singletons. Per germline, CDR1 SNHLY and CDR2 FYNNEI. The CDR3 runs 14 residues. V was trimmed by 7 bases and J by 4 bases, leaving 16 bases between them. This sequence joins TRBV2 and TRBJ1-2; TRBD1 might be the D (6 bases). The receptor's source is a man aged 45-60 years who had been exposed to COVID-19. Source material: PBMCs or T cells enriched from blood (not recorded which). CDR3 DNA: TGTGCCAGCAATCCTCGGACAGCAGGCTATGGCTACACCTTC. This translates into CASNPRTAGYGYTF.